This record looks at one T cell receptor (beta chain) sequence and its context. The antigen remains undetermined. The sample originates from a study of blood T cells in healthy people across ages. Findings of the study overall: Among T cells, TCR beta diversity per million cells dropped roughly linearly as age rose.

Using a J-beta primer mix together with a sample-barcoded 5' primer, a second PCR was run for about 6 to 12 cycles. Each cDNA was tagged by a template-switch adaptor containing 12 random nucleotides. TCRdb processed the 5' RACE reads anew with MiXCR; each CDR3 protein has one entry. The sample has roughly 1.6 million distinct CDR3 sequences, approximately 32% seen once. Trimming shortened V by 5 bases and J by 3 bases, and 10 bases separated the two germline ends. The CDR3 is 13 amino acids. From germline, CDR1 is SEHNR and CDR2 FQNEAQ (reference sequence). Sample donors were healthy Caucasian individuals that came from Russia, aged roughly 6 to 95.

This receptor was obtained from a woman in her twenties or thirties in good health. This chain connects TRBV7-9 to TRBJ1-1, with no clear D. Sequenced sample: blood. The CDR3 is CASSPSAHTEAFF. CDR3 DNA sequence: TGTGCCAGCAGCCCCTCAGCTCACACTGAAGCTTTCTTT.